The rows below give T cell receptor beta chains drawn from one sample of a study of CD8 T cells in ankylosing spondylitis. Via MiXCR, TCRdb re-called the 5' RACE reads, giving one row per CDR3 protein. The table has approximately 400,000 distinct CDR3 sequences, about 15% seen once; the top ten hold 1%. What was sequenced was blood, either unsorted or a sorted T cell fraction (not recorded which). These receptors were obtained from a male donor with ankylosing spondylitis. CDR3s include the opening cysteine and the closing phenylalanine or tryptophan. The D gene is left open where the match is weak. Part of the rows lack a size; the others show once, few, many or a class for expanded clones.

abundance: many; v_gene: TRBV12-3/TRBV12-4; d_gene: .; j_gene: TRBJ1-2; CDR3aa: CASSLREDYGYTF; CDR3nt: TGTGCCAGCAGTTTGAGGGAGGACTATGGCTACACCTTC
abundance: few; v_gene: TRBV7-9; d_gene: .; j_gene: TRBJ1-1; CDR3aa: CASYDTGNTEAFF; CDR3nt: TGTGCCAGCTATGATACAGGGAACACTGAAGCTTTCTTT
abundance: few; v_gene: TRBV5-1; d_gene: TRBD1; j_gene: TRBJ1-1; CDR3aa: CASSQGPGQALNTEAFF; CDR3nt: TGCGCCAGCAGCCAAGGACCGGGACAGGCGTTGAACACTGAAGCTTTCTTT
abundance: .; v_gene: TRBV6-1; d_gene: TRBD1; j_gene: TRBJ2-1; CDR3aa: CASSSGTGGRDEQFF; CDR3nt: TGTGCCAGCAGTAGCGGGACAGGGGGGAGGGATGAGCAGTTCTTC
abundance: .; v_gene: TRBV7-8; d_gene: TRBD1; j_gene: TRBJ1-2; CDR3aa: CASSSGQGYYGYTF; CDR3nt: TGTGCCAGCAGCTCGGGACAGGGATATTATGGCTACACCTTC
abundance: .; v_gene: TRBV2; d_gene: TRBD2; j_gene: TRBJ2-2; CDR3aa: CASKAPGLAITGELFF; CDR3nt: TGTGCCAGCAAGGCTCCGGGACTAGCCATCACCGGGGAGCTGTTTTTT
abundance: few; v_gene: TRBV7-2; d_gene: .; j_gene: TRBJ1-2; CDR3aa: CASTEGGLGNYGYTF; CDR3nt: TGTGCCAGCACCGAGGGAGGACTCGGAAACTATGGCTACACCTTC
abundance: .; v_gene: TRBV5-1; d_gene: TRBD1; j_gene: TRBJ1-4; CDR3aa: CASRRGDSDEKLFF; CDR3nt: TGCGCCAGCAGGAGAGGGGACAGTGACGAAAAACTGTTTTTT
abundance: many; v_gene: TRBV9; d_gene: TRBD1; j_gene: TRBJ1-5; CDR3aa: CASSAGTGDNQPQHF; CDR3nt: TGTGCCAGCAGCGCCGGGACAGGTGACAATCAGCCCCAGCATTTT
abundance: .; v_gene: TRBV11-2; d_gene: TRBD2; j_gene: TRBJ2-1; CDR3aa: CASSLGASGRAVYNEQFF; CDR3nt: TGTGCCAGCAGCTTAGGGGCTAGCGGGAGGGCCGTCTACAATGAGCAGTTCTTC
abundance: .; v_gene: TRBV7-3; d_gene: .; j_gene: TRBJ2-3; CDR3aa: CASSLNSADTQYF; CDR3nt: TGTGCCAGCAGCTTAAACTCGGCAGATACGCAGTATTTT
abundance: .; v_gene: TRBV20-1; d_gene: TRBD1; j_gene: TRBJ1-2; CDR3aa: CSGTTGNGYTF; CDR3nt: TGCAGTGGAACGACAGGGAATGGCTACACCTTC
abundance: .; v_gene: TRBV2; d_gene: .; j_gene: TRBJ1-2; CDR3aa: CASSALGTNTF; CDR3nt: TGTGCCAGCAGTGCGCTGGGTACTAACACCTTC
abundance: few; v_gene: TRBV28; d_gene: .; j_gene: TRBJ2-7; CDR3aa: CASRLGTYEQYF; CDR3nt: TGTGCCAGCAGGCTTGGGACCTACGAGCAGTACTTC
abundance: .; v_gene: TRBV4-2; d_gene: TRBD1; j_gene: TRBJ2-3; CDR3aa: CASSQEGQGQLRNTQYF; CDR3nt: TGTGCCAGCAGCCAAGAGGGACAGGGTCAACTGCGGAATACGCAGTATTTT
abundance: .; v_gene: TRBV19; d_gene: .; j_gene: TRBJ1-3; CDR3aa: CASSILGNTIYF; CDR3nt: TGTGCCAGTAGTATTCTTGGAAACACCATATATTTT
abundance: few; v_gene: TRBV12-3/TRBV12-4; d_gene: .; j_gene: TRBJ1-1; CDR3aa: CASREYRVNTEAFF; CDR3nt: TGTGCCAGCAGGGAGTATAGGGTGAACACTGAAGCTTTCTTT
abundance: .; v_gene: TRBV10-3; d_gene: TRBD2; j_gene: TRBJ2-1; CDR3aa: CAIAGGQTNEQFF; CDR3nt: TGTGCCATCGCGGGGGGGCAAACAAATGAGCAGTTCTTC
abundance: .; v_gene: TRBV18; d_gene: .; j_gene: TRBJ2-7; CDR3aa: CASSLGQSEGEQYF; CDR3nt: TGTGCCAGCTCACTCGGACAGTCCGAGGGGGAGCAGTACTTC
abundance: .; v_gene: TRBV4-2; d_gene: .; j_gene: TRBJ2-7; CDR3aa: CASSPRASEASEQYF; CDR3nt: TGTGCCAGCAGCCCCCGGGCTAGCGAGGCGAGCGAGCAGTACTTC
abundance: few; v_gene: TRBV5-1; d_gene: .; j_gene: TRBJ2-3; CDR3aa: CASSLGGEGGDSTQYF; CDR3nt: TGCGCCAGCAGCTTGGGAGGCGAAGGAGGGGACAGTACGCAGTATTTT
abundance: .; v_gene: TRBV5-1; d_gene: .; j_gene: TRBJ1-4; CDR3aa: CASRMKTNEKLFF; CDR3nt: TGCGCCAGCAGAATGAAAACTAATGAAAAACTGTTTTTT
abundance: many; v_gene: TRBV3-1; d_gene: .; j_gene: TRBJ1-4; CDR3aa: CASSPSRTATNEKLFF; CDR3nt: TGTGCCAGCAGCCCGAGCCGGACAGCAACTAATGAAAAACTGTTTTTT
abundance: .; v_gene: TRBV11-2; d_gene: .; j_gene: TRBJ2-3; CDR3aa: CASSVGTLTSTDTQYF; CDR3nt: TGTGCCAGCAGCGTCGGGACACTTACTAGCACAGATACGCAGTATTTT
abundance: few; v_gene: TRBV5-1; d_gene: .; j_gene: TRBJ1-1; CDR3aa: CASSLWASGTEAFF; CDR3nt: TGCGCCAGCAGCTTGTGGGCGTCGGGCACTGAAGCTTTCTTT
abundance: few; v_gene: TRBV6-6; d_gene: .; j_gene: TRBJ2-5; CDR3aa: CASSPGWGETQYF; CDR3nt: TGTGCCAGCTCCCCAGGTTGGGGAGAGACCCAGTACTTC
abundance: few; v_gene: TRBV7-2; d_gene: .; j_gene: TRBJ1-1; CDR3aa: CASSLSPDTEAFF; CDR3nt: TGTGCCAGCAGCTTAAGTCCGGACACTGAAGCTTTCTTT
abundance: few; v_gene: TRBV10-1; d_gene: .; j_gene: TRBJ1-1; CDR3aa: CASSAGSHTEAFF; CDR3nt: TGCGCCAGCAGTGCAGGGTCTCACACTGAAGCTTTCTTT
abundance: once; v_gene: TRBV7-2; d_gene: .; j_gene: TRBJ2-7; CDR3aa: CASSKPGPSYEQYF; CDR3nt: TGTGCCAGCAGCAAACCGGGGCCATCCTACGAGCAGTACTTC
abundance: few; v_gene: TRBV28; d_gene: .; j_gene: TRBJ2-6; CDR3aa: CASSSDRLSGANVLTF; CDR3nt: TGTGCCAGCAGTTCAGACCGTCTCTCTGGGGCCAACGTCCTGACTTTC